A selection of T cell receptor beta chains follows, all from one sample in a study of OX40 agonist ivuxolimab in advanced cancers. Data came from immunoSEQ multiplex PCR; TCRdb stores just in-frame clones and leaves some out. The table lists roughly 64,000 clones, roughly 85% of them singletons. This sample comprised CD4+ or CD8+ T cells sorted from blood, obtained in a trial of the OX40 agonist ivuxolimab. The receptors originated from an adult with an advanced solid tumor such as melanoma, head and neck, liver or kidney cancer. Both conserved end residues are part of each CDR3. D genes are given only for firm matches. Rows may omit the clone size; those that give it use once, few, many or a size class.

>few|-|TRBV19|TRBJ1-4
CASMAGGHEKLFF
TGTGCCAGTATGGCGGGGGGACATGAAAAACTGTTTTTT
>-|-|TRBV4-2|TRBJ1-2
CASSQNPRNPGNYGYTF
TGTGCCAGCAGCCAAAACCCCAGAAACCCCGGTAACTATGGCTACACCTTC
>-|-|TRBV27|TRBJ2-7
CASSGWDAGRYEQYF
TGTGCCAGCAGTGGATGGGATGCAGGACGGTACGAGCAGTACTTC
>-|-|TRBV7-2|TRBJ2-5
CASGGSETQYF
TGTGCCAGCGGGGGTTCAGAGACCCAGTACTTC
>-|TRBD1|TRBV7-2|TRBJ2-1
CASSAGQETNEQFF
TGTGCCAGCAGCGCGGGACAGGAGACTAATGAGCAGTTCTTC
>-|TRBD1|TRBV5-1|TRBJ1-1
CASSSSGQGVTEAFF
TGCGCCAGCAGCTCCTCCGGACAGGGGGTGACTGAAGCTTTCTTT
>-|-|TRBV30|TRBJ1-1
CAWSAQSNAFF
TGTGCCTGGAGCGCGCAATCGAATGCTTTCTTT
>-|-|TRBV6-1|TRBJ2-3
CASSRDWGMDTQYF
TGTGCCAGCAGCCGGGACTGGGGGATGGATACGCAGTATTTT
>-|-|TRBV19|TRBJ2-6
CASSMGYGANVLTF
TGTGCCAGTAGTATGGGATACGGGGCCAACGTCCTGACTTTC
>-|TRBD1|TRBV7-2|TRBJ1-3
CASSFRQGSSGNTIYF
TGTGCCAGCAGCTTTAGACAGGGGAGCTCTGGAAACACCATATATTTT
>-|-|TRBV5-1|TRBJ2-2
CASSLWGAGELFF
TGCGCCAGCAGCTTGTGGGGGGCCGGGGAGCTGTTTTTT
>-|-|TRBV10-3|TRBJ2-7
CAISGGVGEDYEQYF
TGTGCCATCAGTGGCGGGGTGGGGGAGGACTACGAGCAGTACTTC
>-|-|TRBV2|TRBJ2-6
CASRPEGSGANVLTF
TGTGCCAGCAGGCCCGAGGGCTCTGGGGCCAACGTCCTGACTTTC
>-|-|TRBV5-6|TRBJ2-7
CASSFPGYHEQYF
TGTGCCAGCAGCTTTCCCGGGTACCACGAGCAGTACTTC
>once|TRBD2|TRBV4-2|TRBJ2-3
CASSPAGTSATDTQYF
TGTGCCAGCAGCCCCGCCGGGACTAGCGCGACAGATACGCAGTATTTT
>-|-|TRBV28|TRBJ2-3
CASSLWVEDTQYF
TGTGCCAGCAGTTTATGGGTGGAAGATACGCAGTATTTT
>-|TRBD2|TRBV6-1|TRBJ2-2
CASSAREDTGELFF
TGTGCCAGCAGTGCCCGGGAGGACACCGGGGAGCTGTTTTTT
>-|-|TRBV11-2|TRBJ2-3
CASARGGGTDTQYF
TGTGCCAGCGCGAGAGGAGGGGGAACCGATACGCAGTATTTT
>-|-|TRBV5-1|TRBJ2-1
CASSLEVGFYNEQFF
TGCGCCAGCAGCTTGGAAGTGGGCTTCTACAATGAGCAGTTCTTC
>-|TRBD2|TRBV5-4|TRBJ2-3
CASSFGTSGEGTDTQYF
TGTGCCAGCAGCTTTGGGACTAGCGGGGAAGGTACAGATACGCAGTATTTT
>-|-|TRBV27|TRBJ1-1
CASSLSAGNTEAFF
TGTGCCAGCAGTTTATCGGCGGGGAACACTGAAGCTTTCTTT
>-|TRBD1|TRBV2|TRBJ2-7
CASRRQGNSYEQYF
TGTGCCAGCAGGAGACAGGGTAACTCCTACGAGCAGTACTTC
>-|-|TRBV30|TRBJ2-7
CAWSQGLQYEQYF
TGTGCCTGGAGTCAGGGACTCCAATACGAGCAGTACTTC
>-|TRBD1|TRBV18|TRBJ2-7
CASSPRWTGEQYF
TGTGCCAGCTCACCTCGTTGGACAGGCGAGCAGTACTTC